Below are 21 T cell receptor beta chains sequenced from a single sample in a study of control samples from healthy donors and cancer patients. Repertoires were generated with immunoSEQ multiplex PCR, while TCRdb's copy carries only in-frame clones and drops some. The table includes approximately 110,000 clones, 90% detected once. The sample was blood. Receptors were obtained from a human donor in good health. The donor label of this sample is uncertain.

The rearrangement joins TRBV19 to TRBJ1-2; D uncertain. Trimming cost V 7 bases and J 4 bases, with 13 bases left between them. The CDR3 is 13 residues long. Germline CDR1 and CDR2: LNHDA and SQIVND (reference sequence). This CDR3 is CASTSTQGYGYTF. The CDR3 bases are TGTGCCAGTACCTCGACCCAAGGCTATGGCTACACCTTC.

The V gene is TRBV4-2, the J gene TRBJ1-3, with D possibly TRBD1 on 6 matching bases. Trimming pared 0 bases from V and 2 bases from J, leaving 17 bases between. Germline V gene sequence: CDR1 LGHNA, CDR2 YNFKEQ. The CDR3 sequence is 18 residues long. The CDR3 is CASSQDYGDKRTGNTIYF. In nucleotides, the CDR3 is TGTGCCAGCAGCCAAGATTATGGGGACAAAAGAACTGGAAACACCATATATTTT.

This clone was observed once. This chain uses TRBV5-8 with TRBJ2-6; D is possibly TRBD1 or TRBD2 (6 bases each). V was trimmed by 0 bases and J by 8 bases, leaving 12 bases between them. CDR1 SGHTS and CDR2 YDEGEE come from the germline V gene. The CDR3 is made up of 15 amino acids. The CDR3, as DNA: TGTGCCAGCAGCTTGGGGGGGGCAGGGTCCAACGTCCTGACTTTC. It is translated as CASSLGGAGSNVLTF.

The chain carries TRBV11-2 and TRBJ1-2; D is unclear. Germline V gene lookup returns CDR1 SGHAT and CDR2 FQNNGV. Trimming stripped 2 bases from V and 4 bases from J, with 11 bases between. The CDR3 sequence is 14 residues long. The CDR3 DNA sequence: TGTGCCAGCAGCTTAACGGGCGGGTTCTATGGCTACACCTTC. Translation gives CASSLTGGFYGYTF. Looking up the rest from reference TRBV11-2 and TRBJ1-2 gives the full variable domain: EAGVAQSPRYKIIEKRQSVAFWCNPISGHATLYWYQQILGQGPKLLIQFQNNGVVDDSQLPKDRFSAERLKGVDSTLKIQPAKLEDSAVYLCASSLTGGFYGYTFGSGTRLTVV.

The CDR3 nucleotides are TGTGCCAGCGGAGGGACTGACGGGGGTAACGAGCAGTACTTC. Amino acids: CASGGTDGGNEQYF. The V and J genes are TRBV27 and TRBJ2-7; D possibly corresponds to TRBD2 (6 bases). Germline assignment: CDR1 MNHEY and CDR2 SMNVEV (reference sequence). CDR3 size: 14 residues. Trimming removed 8 bases from V and 5 bases from J, with 19 bases in between.

The chain has TRBV6-5 and TRBJ2-3, with 8 bases fitting TRBD2. Unmatched junction bases numbered 6, after V lost 6 bases and J lost 1 base. The CDR3 has 15 residues. Looked up from germline, CDR1 is MNHEY and CDR2 is SVGAGI. The CDR3 loop is CASSGGASGTDTQYF. The CDR3, as DNA: TGTGCCAGCAGCGGGGGGGCCTCCGGCACAGATACGCAGTATTTT.

V gene TRBV4-2 combines with J gene TRBJ1-6; 10 bases map to TRBD1. V lost 4 bases to trimming and J lost 8 bases; unmatched junction nucleotides: 11. CDR3 length equals 17 residues. The germline gives CDR1 LGHNA, CDR2 YNFKEQ. The CDR3 loop is CASSPTSSGQGYSPLHF. The CDR3 coding sequence is TGTGCCAGCAGCCCAACATCGTCGGGACAGGGGTATTCACCCCTCCACTTT.

The chain employs TRBV2 and TRBJ1-1; D is ambiguous. The CDR3 is 11 residues long. Between the trimmed V and J ends, which lost 4 bases and 5 bases, there was a span of 5 bases. The V gene's germline CDR1 is SNHLY and CDR2 FYNNEI. This CDR3 is CASSAKTEAFF. For the CDR3, the DNA is TGTGCCAGCAGTGCCAAAACTGAAGCTTTCTTT.

This clone was seen a few times. The J gene is TRBJ2-7, the V gene TRBV5-5, with TRBD1 identical over 10 bases. CDR1 and CDR2 (germline): SGHKS, YYEKEE (reference sequence). The CDR3 loop spans 15 amino acids. V was clipped by 4 bases and J by 3 bases; unmatched bases: 7. This CDR3 reads CASSRGTGANYEQYF. The CDR3 nucleotides read TGTGCCAGCAGCCGCGGGACAGGGGCAAACTACGAGCAGTACTTC. Full variable domain (outside the CDR3, taken from reference TRBV5-5 and TRBJ2-7): DAGVTQSPTHLIKTRGQQVTLRCSPISGHKSVSWYQQVLGQGPQFIFQYYEKEERGRGNFPDRFSARQFPNYSSELNVNALLLGDSALYLCASSRGTGANYEQYFGPGTRLTVT.

The genes are TRBV24-1 and TRBJ2-7, with D tentatively TRBD1 or TRBD2 (5 bases each). The CDR3 loop spans 15 amino acids. CDR1 KGHDR and CDR2 SFDVKD come from the germline V gene. The ends were cut back, 3 bases at V and 7 bases at J, with 18 bases in the middle. The CDR3 region is CATSDTTGTSEEQYF. Written as DNA, the CDR3 is TGTGCCACCAGTGATACCACCGGGACCTCCGAGGAGCAGTACTTC.

The chain links TRBV18 to TRBJ2-5, with TRBD1 matching 7 bases. The length of the CDR3 is 15 residues. V lost 0 bases, J lost 3 bases, and 4 bases stayed unmatched. Germline lookup yields CDR1 KGHSH and CDR2 LQKENI. The CDR3 spells CASSPPSGQKETQYF. The CDR3 region has the DNA TGTGCCAGCTCACCACCTTCGGGACAGAAAGAGACCCAGTACTTC. Supplemented by reference TRBV18 and TRBJ2-5, the full variable domain reads NAGVMQNPRHLVRRRGQEARLRCSPMKGHSHVYWYRQLPEEGLKFMVYLQKENIIDESGMPKERFSAEFPKEGPSILRIQQVVRGDSAAYFCASSPPSGQKETQYFGPGTRLLVL.

DNA for the CDR3: TGTGCCAGCAGCACGGACCTCAGGAGTACCGGGGAGCTGTTTTTT. It specifies CASSTDLRSTGELFF. The chain links TRBV7-8 to TRBJ2-2, with D unresolved. V was clipped by 5 bases and J by 5 bases, with 15 bases between them. The CDR3 is 15 amino acids. Looked up from germline, CDR1 is SGHVS and CDR2 is FQNEAQ.

This chain links TRBV9 with TRBJ1-6; D unclear. Trimming took 0 bases from V and 3 from J, leaving 13 bases between them. The germline V gene encodes CDR1 SGDLS and CDR2 YYNGEE. CDR3 length: 17 residues. The CDR3 sequence is CASSVGPKTDYNSPLHF. The CDR3 coding sequence is TGTGCCAGCAGCGTAGGACCTAAGACCGACTATAATTCACCCCTCCACTTT.

V and J are TRBV19 and TRBJ1-1, with 8 bases lining up with TRBD1. Germline V gives CDR1 LNHDA, CDR2 SQIVND (reference sequence). The CDR3 loop spans 12 amino acids. J gave up 6 bases and V 10 bases, and 7 bases lay outside the gene matches. The CDR3 DNA follows: TGTGCCACTAGACAGGGGATAGCTGAAGCTTTCTTT. Its protein is CATRQGIAEAFF.

This clone was counted once. This sequence joins TRBV29-1 and TRBJ2-2; D possibly corresponds to TRBD1 (5 bases). CDR3 length: 13 residues. Germline CDR1 and CDR2: SQVTM and ANQGSEA. Trimming stripped 1 base from V and 5 bases from J, with 8 bases between. The CDR3 loop is CSVEGQGTGELFF. CDR3 coding DNA: TGCAGCGTTGAAGGCCAGGGAACCGGGGAGCTGTTTTTT.

This sequence joins TRBV27 and TRBJ1-1; tentatively, D is TRBD1 (5 bases). V was pared by 5 bases and J by 4 bases, with 14 bases between. CDR3 length: 14 residues. The germline V gene has CDR1 MNHEY and CDR2 SMNVEV (reference sequence). The CDR3 is CASSRGDWSTEAFF. The CDR3 DNA reads as TGTGCCAGCAGTCGGGGGGATTGGAGCACTGAAGCTTTCTTT.

As to this clone: The germline gene is not matched at one end of the junction; a read error may be the cause. The CDR3 loop reads CASSVDSAYEQYF. The CDR3 DNA reads TGTGCCAGTAGTGTAGACAGTGCCTACGAGCAGTACTTC. The chain combines TRBV19 with TRBJ2-7, with D possibly matching TRBD1 (5 bases). Germline V CDR1 and CDR2: LNHDA, SQIVND (reference sequence). This CDR3 spans 13 amino acids.

This chain links TRBV20-1 with TRBJ1-2, with 10 bases matching TRBD1. V dropped 3 bases and J dropped 8; count of bases not matched to a gene: 27. CDR3 length: 20 amino acids. Germline assignment: CDR1 DFQATT and CDR2 SNEGSKA (reference sequence). The CDR3 bases are TGCAGTGCTAGTTTCGGGATCAGTCCCGGGACAGGGGTGCAATCTAGGGGCTACACCTTC. This translates into CSASFGISPGTGVQSRGYTF.

CDR3 region: CAIRRGGLYGYTF. In nucleotides, the CDR3 is TGTGCCATCCGGCGAGGGGGCCTCTATGGCTACACCTTC. This chain uses TRBV10-3 with TRBJ1-2, with 7 nucleotides matching TRBD1. V shed 8 bases, J shed 4 bases, and the junction held 7 bases outside the gene matches. The CDR3 extends over 13 amino acids. Germline assignment: CDR1 ENHRY and CDR2 SYGVKD.

A note on this clone: Distinct nucleotide sequences in the sample also encode this CDR3. The genes are TRBV2 and TRBJ2-5; possibly TRBD1 for D (5 bases). CDR3 length: 13 residues. V was clipped by 5 bases and J by 1 base, with 8 bases between them. CDR1 and CDR2 from the germline V gene are SNHLY and FYNNEI. CDR3: CASSSQGQETQYF. In DNA form, the CDR3 reads TGTGCCAGCAGTTCTCAGGGCCAAGAGACCCAGTACTTC.

The CDR3 is CASSLGSNYGYTF. CDR3 nucleotide sequence: TGTGCCAGCAGTTTGGGCAGTAACTATGGCTACACCTTC. The rearrangement uses TRBV12-3 or TRBV12-4 and TRBJ1-2; D gene uncertain. The V gene lost 3 bases and the J gene lost 1 base, with 6 bases spanning the gap. CDR3 size: 13 residues.